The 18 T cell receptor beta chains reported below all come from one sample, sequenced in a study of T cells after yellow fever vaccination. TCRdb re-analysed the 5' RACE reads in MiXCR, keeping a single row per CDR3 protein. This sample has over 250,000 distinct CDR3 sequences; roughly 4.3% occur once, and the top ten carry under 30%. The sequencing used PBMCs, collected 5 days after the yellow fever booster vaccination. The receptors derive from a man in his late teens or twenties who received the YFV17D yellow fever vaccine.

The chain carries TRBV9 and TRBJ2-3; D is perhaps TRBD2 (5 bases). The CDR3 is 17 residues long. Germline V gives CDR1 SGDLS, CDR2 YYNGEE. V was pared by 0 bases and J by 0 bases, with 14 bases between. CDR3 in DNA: TGTGCCAGCAGCGTAGGGTCGGGCGGGCCCAGCACAGATACGCAGTATTTT. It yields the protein CASSVGSGGPSTDTQYF.

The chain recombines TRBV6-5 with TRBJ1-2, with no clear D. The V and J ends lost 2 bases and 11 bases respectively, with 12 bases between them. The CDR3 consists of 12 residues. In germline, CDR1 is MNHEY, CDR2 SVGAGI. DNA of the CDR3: TGTGCCAGCAGTTACGGGTCCTCGGGTTACACCTTC. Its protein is CASSYGSSGYTF.

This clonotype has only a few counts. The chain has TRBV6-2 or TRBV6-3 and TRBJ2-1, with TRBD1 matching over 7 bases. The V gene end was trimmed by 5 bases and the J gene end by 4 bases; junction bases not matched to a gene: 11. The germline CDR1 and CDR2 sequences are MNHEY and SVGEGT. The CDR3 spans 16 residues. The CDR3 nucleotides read TGTGCCAGCAGTAAAAGGACAGGACCGAATTACAATGAGCAGTTCTTC. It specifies CASSKRTGPNYNEQFF.

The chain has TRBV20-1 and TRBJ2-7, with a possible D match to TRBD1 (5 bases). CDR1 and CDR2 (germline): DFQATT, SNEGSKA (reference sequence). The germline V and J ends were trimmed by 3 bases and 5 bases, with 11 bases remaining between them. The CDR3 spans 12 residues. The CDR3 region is CSASTGHHEQYF. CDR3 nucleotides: TGCAGTGCTAGTACCGGACACCACGAGCAGTACTTC.

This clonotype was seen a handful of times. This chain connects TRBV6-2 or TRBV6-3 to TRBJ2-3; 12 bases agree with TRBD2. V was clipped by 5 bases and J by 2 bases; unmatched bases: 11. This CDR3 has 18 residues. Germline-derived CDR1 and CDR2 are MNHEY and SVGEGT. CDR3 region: CASSRPGLAGGPTDTQYF. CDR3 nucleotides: TGTGCCAGCAGTCGACCCGGTCTAGCGGGGGGGCCCACAGATACGCAGTATTTT.

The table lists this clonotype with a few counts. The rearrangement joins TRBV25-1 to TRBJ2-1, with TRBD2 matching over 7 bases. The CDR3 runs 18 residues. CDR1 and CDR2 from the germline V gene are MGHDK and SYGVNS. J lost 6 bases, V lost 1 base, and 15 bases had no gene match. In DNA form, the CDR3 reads TGTGCCAGCAGTGAATTCCCGACCCCCCAGCGGGGTGTCAATGAGCAGTTCTTC. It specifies CASSEFPTPQRGVNEQFF.

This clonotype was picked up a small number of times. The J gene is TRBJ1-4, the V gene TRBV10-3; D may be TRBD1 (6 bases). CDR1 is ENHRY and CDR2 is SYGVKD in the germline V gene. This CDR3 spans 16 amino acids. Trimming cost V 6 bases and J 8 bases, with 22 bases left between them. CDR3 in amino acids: CAISSGQSPVGEKLFF. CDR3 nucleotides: TGTGCCATCAGCTCTGGACAGTCCCCAGTGGGAGAAAAACTGTTTTTT.

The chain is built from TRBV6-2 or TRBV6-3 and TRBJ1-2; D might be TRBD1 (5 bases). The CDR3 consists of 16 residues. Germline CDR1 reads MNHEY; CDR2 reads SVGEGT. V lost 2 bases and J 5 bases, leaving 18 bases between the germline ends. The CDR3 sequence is CASSYEVRGKFYGYTF. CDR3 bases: TGTGCCAGCAGTTACGAGGTCCGGGGGAAATTTTATGGCTACACCTTC.

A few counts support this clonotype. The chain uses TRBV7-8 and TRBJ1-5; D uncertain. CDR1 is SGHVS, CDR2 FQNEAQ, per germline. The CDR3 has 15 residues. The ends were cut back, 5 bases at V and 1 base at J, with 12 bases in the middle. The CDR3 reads CASSPVIASNQPQHF. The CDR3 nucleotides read TGTGCCAGCAGCCCCGTTATAGCGAGCAATCAGCCCCAGCATTTT.

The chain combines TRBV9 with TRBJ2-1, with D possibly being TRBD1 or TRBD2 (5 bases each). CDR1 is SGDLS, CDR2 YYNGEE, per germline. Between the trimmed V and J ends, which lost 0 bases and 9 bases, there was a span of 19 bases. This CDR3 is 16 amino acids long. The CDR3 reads CASSVATGARPPEQFF. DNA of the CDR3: TGTGCCAGCAGCGTAGCTACCGGGGCGCGGCCCCCTGAGCAGTTCTTC.

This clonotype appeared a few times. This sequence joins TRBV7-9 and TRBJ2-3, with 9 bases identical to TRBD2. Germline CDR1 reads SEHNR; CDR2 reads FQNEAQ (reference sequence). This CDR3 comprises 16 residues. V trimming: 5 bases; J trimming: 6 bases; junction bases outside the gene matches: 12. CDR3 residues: CASSGEVGLAWDTQYF. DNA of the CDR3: TGTGCCAGCAGCGGAGAAGTGGGACTAGCTTGGGATACGCAGTATTTT. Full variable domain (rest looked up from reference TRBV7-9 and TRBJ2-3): DTGVSQNPRHKITKRGQNVTFRCDPISEHNRLYWYRQTLGQGPEFLTYFQNEAQLEKSRLLSDRFSAERPKGSFSTLEIQRTEQGDSAMYLCASSGEVGLAWDTQYFGPGTRLTVL.

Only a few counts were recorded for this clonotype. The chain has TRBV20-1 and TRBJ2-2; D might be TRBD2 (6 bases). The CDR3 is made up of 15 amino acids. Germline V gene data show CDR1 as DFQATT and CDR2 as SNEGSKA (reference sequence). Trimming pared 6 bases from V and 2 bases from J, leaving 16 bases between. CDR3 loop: CSAQRPGVNTGELFF. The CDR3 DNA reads TGCAGTGCCCAGAGGCCGGGGGTAAACACCGGGGAGCTGTTTTTT.

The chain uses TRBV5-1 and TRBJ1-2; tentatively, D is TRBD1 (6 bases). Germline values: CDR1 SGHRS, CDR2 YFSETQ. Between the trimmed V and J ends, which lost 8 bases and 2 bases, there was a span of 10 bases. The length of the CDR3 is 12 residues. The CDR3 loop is CASHTGNYGYTF. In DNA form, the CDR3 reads TGCGCCAGTCATACAGGGAACTATGGCTACACCTTC.

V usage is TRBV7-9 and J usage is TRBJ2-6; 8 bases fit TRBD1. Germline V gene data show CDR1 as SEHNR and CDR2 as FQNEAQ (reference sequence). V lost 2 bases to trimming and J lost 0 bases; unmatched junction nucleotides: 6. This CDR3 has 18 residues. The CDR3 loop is CASSLIARGLSGANVLTF. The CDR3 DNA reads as TGTGCCAGCAGCTTAATCGCCAGGGGGCTCTCTGGGGCCAACGTCCTGACTTTC.

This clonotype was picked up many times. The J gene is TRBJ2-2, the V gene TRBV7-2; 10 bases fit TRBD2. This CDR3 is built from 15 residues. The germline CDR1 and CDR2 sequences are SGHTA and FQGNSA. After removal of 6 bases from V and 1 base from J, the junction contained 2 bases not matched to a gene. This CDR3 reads CASRLAGRNTGELFF. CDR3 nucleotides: TGTGCCAGCAGACTAGCGGGACGGAACACCGGGGAGCTGTTTTTT.

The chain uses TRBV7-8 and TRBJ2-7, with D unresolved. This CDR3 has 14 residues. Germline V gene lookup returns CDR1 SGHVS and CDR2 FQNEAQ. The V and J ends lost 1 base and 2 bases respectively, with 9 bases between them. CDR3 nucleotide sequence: TGTGCCAGCAGCTTAGTGGTCGGAACCTACGAGCAGTACTTC. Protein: CASSLVVGTYEQYF.

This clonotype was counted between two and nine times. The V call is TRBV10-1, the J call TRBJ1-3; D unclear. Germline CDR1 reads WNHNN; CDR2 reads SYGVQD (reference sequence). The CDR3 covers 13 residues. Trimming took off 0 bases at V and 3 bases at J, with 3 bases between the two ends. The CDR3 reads CASSESVGNTIYF. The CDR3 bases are TGCGCCAGCAGTGAGTCGGTTGGAAACACCATATATTTT.

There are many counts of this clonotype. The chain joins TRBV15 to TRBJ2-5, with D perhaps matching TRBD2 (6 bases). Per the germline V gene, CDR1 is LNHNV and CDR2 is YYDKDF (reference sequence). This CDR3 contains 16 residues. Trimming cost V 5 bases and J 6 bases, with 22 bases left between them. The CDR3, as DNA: TGTGCCACCAGCCCCCTAGAAGGGGACTCTTCGCAGACCCAGTACTTC. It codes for CATSPLEGDSSQTQYF.